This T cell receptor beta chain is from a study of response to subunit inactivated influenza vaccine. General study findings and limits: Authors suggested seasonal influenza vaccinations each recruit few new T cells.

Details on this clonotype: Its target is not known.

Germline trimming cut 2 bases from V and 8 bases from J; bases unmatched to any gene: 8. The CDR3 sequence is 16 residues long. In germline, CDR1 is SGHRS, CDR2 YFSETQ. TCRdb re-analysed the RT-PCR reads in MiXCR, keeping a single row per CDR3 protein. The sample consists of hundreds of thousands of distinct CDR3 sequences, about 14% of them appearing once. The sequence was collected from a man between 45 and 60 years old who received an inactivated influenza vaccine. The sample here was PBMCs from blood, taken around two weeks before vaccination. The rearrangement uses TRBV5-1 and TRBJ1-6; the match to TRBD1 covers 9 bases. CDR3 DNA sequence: TGCGCCAGCAGCTTTGAACCGGGACAGGGATATTCACCCCTCCACTTT. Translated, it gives CASSFEPGQGYSPLHF.